This T cell receptor (beta chain) was observed in a study of regulatory T cells in long-lasting Graves disease. CDR3 length equals 12 residues. Germline values: CDR1 MNHEY, CDR2 SVGEGT. V lost 5 bases, J lost 8 bases, and 10 bases lay in between. This clonotype was seen at least ten times. Sequencing libraries for TCR beta were prepared with iRepertoire HTBI primers and Arm-PCR of CDR3 regions. Each CDR3 protein is one row after TCRdb ran MiXCR on the multiplex PCR reads. The table shows 550,000 to 600,000 distinct CDR3 sequences, with about 16% occurring only once. Specified time point: newly diagnosed GD, antithyroid drugs for less than 3 months. With RNA extracted from PBMCs as input, the TCR library was made. The data were also submitted as part of a second study, on T cells in Graves' hyperthyroidism and ophthalmopathy.

The TCR comes from a man aged 18 to 30 with Graves disease. The material was peripheral blood mononuclear cells (PBMCs), obtained at new diagnosis, from a patient treated with antithyroid drugs. The chain couples TRBV6-2 or TRBV6-3 to TRBJ2-1; D gene ambiguous. CDR3 loop: CASSERRHEQFF. The CDR3 region has the DNA TGTGCCAGCAGTGAAAGGCGCCATGAGCAGTTCTTC.